This T cell receptor (beta chain) was recorded in a study of early T cells in non-severe SARS-CoV-2 infection. Findings and caveats of the study: Missing private and CD4 specificities, VDJdb matching favored anti-spike CD8 responses.

TCRdb reprocessed the 5' RACE reads via MiXCR and lists one record per CDR3 protein. In the table there are approximately 97,000 distinct CDR3 sequences, 11% of which are singletons. The V gene lost 3 bases and the J gene lost 4 bases, with 9 bases spanning the gap. Germline CDR1 and CDR2: SQVTM and ANQGSEA. CDR3 size: 13 residues. This clonotype was counted only a few times. No antigen is known for it. The chain joins TRBV29-1 to TRBJ2-2; no firm D call. The sample here was whole blood, taken at baseline. This sequence was found in an adult who was a healthcare worker with PCR-confirmed SARS-CoV-2 infection or an uninfected control (not recorded which). CDR3 loop: CSVDVGFTGELFF. For the CDR3, the DNA is TGCAGCGTTGATGTAGGTTTCACCGGGGAGCTGTTTTTT.